This TCR beta chain appears in the sequencing data of a study of prognosis after radiotherapy for stage I lung cancer. The overall study: It was considered that all non-small cell lung cancer patients were medically inoperable. Study-level findings and limits: Counts of unique TCR clones fell following stereotactic body radiation therapy, median roughly 9,300 versus 7,200.

Two-round multiplex PCR, the amplification method, yielded TCR beta CDR3 from genomic DNA. Primers specific to each TRBV and TRBJ gene drove first-round PCR. TCRdb independently ran MiXCR on the multiplex PCR reads; one entry per CDR3 protein. The repertoire includes approximately 22,000 distinct CDR3 sequences, roughly 43% of them detected once, and under 35% sits in the top ten. A remark on this clonotype: Its specificity is not known.

CDR3 size: 17 residues. With V trimmed by 1 base and J by 1 base, 4 bases remained unmatched. Germline V CDR1 and CDR2: SGHRS, YFSETQ. This TCR came from a donor over 45 with non-small cell lung cancer. The source material was PBMCs, sampled before or after stereotactic body radiation therapy (not recorded which). V gene TRBV5-1 combines with J gene TRBJ2-3; 12 bases match TRBD2. CDR3 loop: CASSLRASGRGTDTQYF. The CDR3 DNA reads as TGCGCCAGCAGCTTGCGGGCTAGCGGGAGGGGCACAGATACGCAGTATTTT.